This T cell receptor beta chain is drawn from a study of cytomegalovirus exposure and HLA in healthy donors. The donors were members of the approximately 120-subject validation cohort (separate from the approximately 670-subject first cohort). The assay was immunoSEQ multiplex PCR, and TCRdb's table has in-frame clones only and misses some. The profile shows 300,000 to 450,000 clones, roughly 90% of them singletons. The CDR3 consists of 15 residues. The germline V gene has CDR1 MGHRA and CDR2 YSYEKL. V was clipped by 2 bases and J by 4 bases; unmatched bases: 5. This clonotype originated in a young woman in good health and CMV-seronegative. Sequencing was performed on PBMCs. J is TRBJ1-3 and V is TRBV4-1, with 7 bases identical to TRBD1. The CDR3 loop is CASSQLTGSGNTIYF. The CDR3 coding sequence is TGCGCCAGCAGCCAACTGACAGGGTCCGGAAACACCATATATTTT.